This TCR beta chain was recorded in a study of blood T cell repertoires in COVID-19 (dated by TCRdb to about 2020). Concerning the study at large: Samples from collaborators originated in the United States, Italy and Spain and spanned both the acute and convalescent phases of COVID-19. The repertoires were released in a freely available public database meant as a resource for research on the immune response to SARS-CoV-2. The sample metadata nearly always contained a de-identified subject ID, COVID-19 status, age in years and sex. The prospective study material was composed of cDNA or gDNA derived from T cells, B-cell-depleted T cells, or PBMCs. Where available, HLA class I and class II types were taken from metadata supplied by the sample provider and were not determined by assay-based typing. Samples came from the ongoing ImmuneRACE study (first 160 participants) plus 1,254 subjects from 6 global collaborators. The dataset comprised deeply sampled blood TCRbeta repertoires from subjects exposed to, actively infected with, or recovered from COVID-19.

The CDR3 covers 14 residues, taking in both the cysteine and the phenylalanine. CDR3 DNA is the only sequence kept; it has 42 bases, read in frame from the first base. Cut back by 6 bases and 4 bases, the V and J ends lie 13 bases apart. CDR1 and CDR2 are read off the germline V gene (reference sequence) as LNHNV and YYDKDF. What the work shows at the level of the full study, not this receptor alone: How much clinical and demographic metadata was included differed by source and by participant, and the metadata was provided uncurated.

One collaborating source in Seattle enrolled patients while the patients were actively infected and followed the patients over time throughout the course of disease. The collaborating institutions used their own protocols to collect whole blood in K2EDTA tubes. For TCRbeta analysis, collaborator samples were shipped as frozen whole blood, as isolated PBMCs, or as DNA extracted from either sample type. In the case of this clone: Its specific antigen is unknown. Base-call qualities are not available, and no considerably larger clone is one nucleotide away.

The immunoSEQ Assay, a bias-controlled multiplex PCR, was used to amplify TCRbeta CDR3 regions from genomic DNA. The published analysis was carried out like this. Nucleated cell counts per sample were estimated from amplification of reference gene primers within the assay. To quantify the absolute abundance of each unique TCRbeta CDR3 rearrangement, sequence reads were collapsed and filtered. For each sample, productive Simpson clonality was calculated as the square root of Simpson's diversity index across productive rearrangements. This is the immuneACCESS table as TCRdb keeps it, with only in-frame sequences that have V and J called. A part of the clones is gone; compared with another copy, unresolved V genes explain less than half, and the rest is unexplained. The DNA gave D and trimming, while V, J and clone size come from that table. The sample has about 270,000 clones on record, roughly nine tenths of them singletons. The top ten constitute approximately 12% of the sample.

The clonotype comes from a woman in her thirties with COVID-19, enrolled during active disease. The sequenced sample was peripheral blood. The rearrangement joined TRBV15 to TRBJ1-3, with TRBD1 perhaps the D gene, on 5 matching bases. The encoded CDR3 is CATRPAGIGNTIYF. In nucleotides, the sequence is TGTGCCACCAGACCGGCAGGGATCGGAAACACCATATATTTT.